The source of this T cell receptor beta chain is a study of cytomegalovirus exposure and HLA in healthy donors (dated 2017 in TCRdb). With respect to the entire study: According to a later analysis, the approximately 120 validation repertoires were produced on the same platform as the roughly 700 repertoires of the first cohort. Besides the first cohort of under 700 subjects, a separate validation cohort made up of 120 different subjects was used. To predict cytomegalovirus infection status, the study brought together high-throughput TCR immunosequencing, statistical association of individual TCRs with disease status, and machine learning. The study aimed to test whether cataloging public T cell receptors could reveal signatures of past pathogen exposure.

Findings and caveats that apply to the study as a whole: In both the original and validation cohorts, the classifier was reported to diagnose cytomegalovirus status with high specificity and sensitivity. In vitro tests confirmed that a few of the cytomegalovirus-associated TCR beta chains recognize cytomegalovirus antigens. In the study, roughly 160 TCR beta chains were listed as associated with cytomegalovirus. Most TCR sequences were observed very rarely across donors, whereas some public TCRs were present in many individuals. The validation cohort had no HLA typing available for a later analysis, so co-occurrence within that cohort was assessed over all 130 or so repertoires. Subsequent analysis determined that TCRs grouped into clusters in the first cohort also showed a tendency toward co-occurrence across the approximately 120 validation repertoires, and 85% to 95% of cluster scores exceeded 0. It was suggested by the authors that the approach could potentially be generalized to other disease states and immunological phenotypes.

As concerns this clone: Its antigen specificity is not known. Nothing much larger sits one base from this clone, and base qualities are not available.

Separate from the roughly 650-subject first cohort, the validation cohort of 90 to 150 subjects was the group to which the donors belonged. Trimming takes 5 bases from V and 14 bases from J, and the germline ends sit 19 bases apart. As encoded in the germline V gene, CDR1 is MNHEY while CDR2 is SVGAGI. CDR3 length: 13 amino acids, cysteine to phenylalanine. Only the CDR3 DNA is retained, 39 bases long and in frame from the first base. The library was built by means of the immunoSEQ multiplex PCR assay. The authors' pipeline ran thus. To diagnose cytomegalovirus status from the catalog of TCR beta chain sequences, a statistical classification framework was built. TCRdb provides this immuneACCESS table in a form limited to in-frame rearrangements. Some clones are lacking; in checked studies, under half of them reflect an unresolved V gene, and why the rest are absent is not known. Clonal size and the V and J genes are those of that table, whereas D and trimming came from the DNA. In all, the sample holds roughly 180,000 clones, and around nine tenths of those were seen once. The top ten constitute roughly 7% of the sample.

The sequence derives from a man under 40 in good health and CMV-seropositive. Source material: PBMCs. The rearrangement joined TRBV6-5 to TRBJ2-1; too little of a D gene remains to name it. The CDR3 protein is CASSPNRAQAEFF. The DNA reads as follows: TGTGCCAGCAGTCCAAATCGGGCCCAGGCGGAGTTCTTC.